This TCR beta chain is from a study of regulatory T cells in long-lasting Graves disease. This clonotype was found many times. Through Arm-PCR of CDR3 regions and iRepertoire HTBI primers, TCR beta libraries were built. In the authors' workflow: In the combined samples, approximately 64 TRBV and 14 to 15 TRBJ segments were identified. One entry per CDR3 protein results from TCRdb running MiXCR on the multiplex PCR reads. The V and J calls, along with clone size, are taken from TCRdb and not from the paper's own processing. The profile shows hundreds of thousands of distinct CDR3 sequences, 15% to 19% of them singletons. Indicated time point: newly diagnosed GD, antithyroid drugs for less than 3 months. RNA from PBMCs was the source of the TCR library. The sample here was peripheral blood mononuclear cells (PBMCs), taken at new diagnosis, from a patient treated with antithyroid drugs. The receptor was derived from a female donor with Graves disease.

CDR3 in DNA: TGCGCCAGCAGCCAGGGACAGGGCATAGAGGATACGCAGTATTTT. Protein sequence: CASSQGQGIEDTQYF. The J gene is TRBJ2-3, the V gene TRBV5-1, with TRBD1 matching 9 bases. This CDR3 spans 15 amino acids. Germline trimming cut 4 bases from V and 6 bases from J; bases unmatched to any gene: 9. From germline, CDR1 is SGHRS and CDR2 YFSETQ.